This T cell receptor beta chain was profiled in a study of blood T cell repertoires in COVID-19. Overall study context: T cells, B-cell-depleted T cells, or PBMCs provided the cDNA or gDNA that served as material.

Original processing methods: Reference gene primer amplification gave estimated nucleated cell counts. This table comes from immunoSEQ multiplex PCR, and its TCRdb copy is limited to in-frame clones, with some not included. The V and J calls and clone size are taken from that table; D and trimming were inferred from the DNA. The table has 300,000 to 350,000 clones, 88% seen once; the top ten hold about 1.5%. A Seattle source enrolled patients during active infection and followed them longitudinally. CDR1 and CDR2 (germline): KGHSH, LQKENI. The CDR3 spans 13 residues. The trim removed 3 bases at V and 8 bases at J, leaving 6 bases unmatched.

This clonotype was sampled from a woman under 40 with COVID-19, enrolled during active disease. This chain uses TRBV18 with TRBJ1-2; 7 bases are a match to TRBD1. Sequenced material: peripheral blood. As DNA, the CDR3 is TGTGCCAGCTCACCCCAGGGGGAAATAGGCTACACCTTC. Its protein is CASSPQGEIGYTF.